This TCR beta chain derives from a study of blood T cell repertoires in COVID-19. Original methodology: Reference gene primer amplification in the assay estimated nucleated cell counts. Method: immunoSEQ multiplex PCR; TCRdb's copy keeps in-frame clones and lacks some. V and J calls and clone size follow that table, whereas D and trimming were derived from the DNA. Of approximately 220,000 clones in the sample, about 85% were seen once. The germline gives CDR1 LNHDA, CDR2 SQIVND (reference sequence). The CDR3 runs 17 residues. Losses at the gene ends were 1 base for V and 0 bases for J; bases not matched to a gene: 5.

This TCR came from a woman of 80 years or more with acute or convalescent COVID-19. Sequencing was performed on peripheral blood. This rearrangement joins TRBV19 to TRBJ1-5; 8 bases fit TRBD1. Here the CDR3 reads CASSIGTGGLSNQPQHF. The CDR3 DNA reads TGTGCCAGTAGTATAGGCACAGGGGGTCTTAGCAATCAGCCCCAGCATTTT.